These 4 T cell receptor beta chains came from one sample sequenced in a study of cytomegalovirus exposure and HLA in healthy donors. Some clones are missing from TCRdb's copy, which holds only in-frame ones; the method was immunoSEQ multiplex PCR. The repertoire has about 160,000 clones, less than 90% of them found once; the top ten carry 2% to 2.5%. The specimen was PBMCs. Receptors were obtained from a woman aged 18-35 years in good health and CMV-seronegative.

The J gene is TRBJ1-2, the V gene TRBV19; possibly TRBD1 for D (6 bases). The CDR3 is 12 residues long. Trimming removed 5 bases at V and 6 bases at J, with 10 bases between. Germline V CDR1 and CDR2: LNHDA, SQIVND (reference sequence). Here the CDR3 reads CASSVTGNGYTF. The DNA of the CDR3 is TGTGCCAGTAGTGTAACAGGGAATGGCTACACCTTC.

The rearrangement links TRBV27 to TRBJ2-2, with 8 positions matching TRBD2. Trimming at V came to 8 bases and at J to 6 bases, leaving 8 bases not matched to a gene. Germline values: CDR1 MNHEY, CDR2 SMNVEV (reference sequence). The CDR3 has 14 amino acids. The CDR3 nucleotides read TGTGCCAGCTGGGAAGCGGGAGTAGCCGGGGAGCTGTTTTTT. Translated: CASWEAGVAGELFF.

The rearrangement joins TRBV7-3 to TRBJ2-7, with D perhaps matching TRBD1 (6 bases). V shed 2 bases and J shed 5 bases, with 16 bases lying between them. This CDR3 is built from 15 residues. Germline CDR1 and CDR2: SGHTA and FQGTGA. CDR3 nucleotide sequence: TGTGCCAGCAGCTTAGGGACATCGGTTTGGGACGAGCAGTACTTC. Amino acids: CASSLGTSVWDEQYF.

This rearrangement joins TRBV27 to TRBJ2-4; 10 bases agree with TRBD1. V lost 5 bases, J lost 3 bases, and 7 bases stayed unmatched. Germline V gene data show CDR1 as MNHEY and CDR2 as SMNVEV (reference sequence). This CDR3 is built from 16 residues. CDR3 sequence: CASSPTGGLGKNIQYF. CDR3 DNA: TGTGCCAGCAGTCCGACAGGGGGCTTGGGCAAAAACATTCAGTACTTC.